This entry lists 5 T cell receptor beta chains sequenced from one sample in a study of blood T cell repertoires in COVID-19. Some clones are missing from TCRdb's copy, which holds only in-frame ones; the method was immunoSEQ multiplex PCR. The sample includes almost 200,000 clones, 86% of them seen just once. Input material: peripheral blood. The receptors shown here come from a woman between 65 and 79 years old with acute or convalescent COVID-19.

V and J are TRBV6-2 or TRBV6-3 and TRBJ2-2; tentative D call: TRBD2 (6 bases). There are 14 residues in the CDR3. Looked up from germline, CDR1 is MNHEY and CDR2 is SVGEGT. Trimming stripped 6 bases from V and 6 bases from J, with 14 bases between. The CDR3 coding sequence is TGTGCCAGCAGCTTCCATGGGGGGTCCGGGGAGCTGTTTTTT. Protein: CASSFHGGSGELFF.

The chain recombines TRBV5-1 with TRBJ2-3; no clear D. Germline V gene lookup returns CDR1 SGHRS and CDR2 YFSETQ. V lost 2 bases and J 0 bases, leaving 13 bases between the germline ends. The CDR3 consists of 16 residues. The CDR3 DNA is TGCGCCAGCAGCTTAACCCCGGCGGTTAGCACAGATACGCAGTATTTT. Amino acids: CASSLTPAVSTDTQYF.

CDR3 region: CASSSQNQETQYF. The CDR3 DNA follows: TGCGCCAGCAGCTCACAGAATCAAGAGACCCAGTACTTC. This sequence joins TRBV5-1 and TRBJ2-5; D call uncertain. The CDR3 contains 13 residues. Trimming shortened V by 3 bases and J by 2 bases, and 8 bases separated the two germline ends. Germline loops: CDR1 SGHRS, CDR2 YFSETQ.

The chain uses TRBV7-2 and TRBJ2-2, with D unresolved. Trimming cost V 3 bases and J 7 bases, with 6 bases left between them. This CDR3 comprises 12 residues. Germline V gene data show CDR1 as SGHTA and CDR2 as FQGNSA. Here the CDR3 reads CASSFVIGELFF. CDR3 bases: TGTGCCAGCAGCTTTGTAATCGGGGAGCTGTTTTTT.

The chain links TRBV2 to TRBJ1-1, with no clear D. This CDR3 contains 13 residues. Germline CDR1 SNHLY, CDR2 FYNNEI. V was shortened by 6 bases and J by 1 base, with 9 bases between the two germline ends. CDR3 sequence: CASSGRQNTEAFF. For the CDR3, the DNA is TGTGCCAGCAGCGGTAGACAGAACACTGAAGCTTTCTTT.